The 8 T cell receptor beta chains presented below share a single source sample, sequenced in a study of T cells in Graves' hyperthyroidism and ophthalmopathy. TCR beta CDR3 regions were amplified from RNA transcripts. TCR CDR3 underwent first-round RT-PCR with the HTBI primer set. TCRdb recomputed calls from the multiplex PCR reads with MiXCR, one row per CDR3 protein. Of hundreds of thousands of distinct CDR3 sequences listed, roughly 13% are singletons. The sample was blood. The receptors shown here come from a woman aged 18 to 35 with Graves' hyperthyroidism.

This clonotype showed up many times. The CDR3 region is CASSSPWSEQFF. The CDR3 DNA is TGTGCCAGCAGTTCCCCCTGGAGTGAGCAGTTCTTC. The chain links TRBV27 to TRBJ2-1; D is undetermined. The V gene lost 4 bases and the J gene lost 9 bases, with 10 bases spanning the gap. Germline lookup yields CDR1 MNHEY and CDR2 SMNVEV (reference sequence). The CDR3 covers 12 residues.

V gene TRBV7-9 combines with J gene TRBJ2-5; D is tentatively TRBD1 or TRBD2 (5 bases each). The CDR3 totals 14 residues. Germline CDR1 is SEHNR and CDR2 is FQNEAQ (reference sequence). V lost 3 bases and J 1 base, leaving 9 bases between the germline ends. CDR3 nucleotides: TGTGCCAGCAGCTTTGGGGACCCCCAAGAGACCCAGTACTTC. Translation: CASSFGDPQETQYF. The variable domain in full, completed from reference TRBV7-9 and TRBJ2-5, reads DTGVSQNPRHKITKRGQNVTFRCDPISEHNRLYWYRQTLGQGPEFLTYFQNEAQLEKSRLLSDRFSAERPKGSFSTLEIQRTEQGDSAMYLCASSFGDPQETQYFGPGTRLLVL.

The chain links TRBV5-1 to TRBJ1-6; D call uncertain. The CDR3 sequence is 17 residues long. V lost 2 bases and J 7 bases, leaving 19 bases between the germline ends. Germline V CDR1 and CDR2: SGHRS, YFSETQ. CDR3 coding DNA: TGCGCCAGCAGCTTCGACAACGACCAAAGAGCAAATTCACCCCTCCACTTT. Translating gives CASSFDNDQRANSPLHF.

This clonotype was counted a few times. The chain is built from TRBV19 and TRBJ2-1, with D possibly matching TRBD2 (5 bases). The CDR3 is made up of 16 amino acids. Looked up from germline, CDR1 is LNHDA and CDR2 is SQIVND (reference sequence). Trimming left V 5 bases short and J 0 bases short, with 14 bases between. CDR3 in amino acids: CASSPYTSASYNEQFF. For the CDR3, the DNA is TGTGCCAGTAGTCCCTACACTAGTGCCTCCTACAATGAGCAGTTCTTC.

In regard to this clonotype: This may arise from a read error, as a much more abundant clone is one base away. This chain connects TRBV29-1 to TRBJ1-3; TRBD1 is a possible D gene (5 bases). The V gene's germline CDR1 is SQVTM and CDR2 ANQGSEA. The CDR3 totals 15 residues. The DNA of the CDR3 is TGCAGCGCGGGGGTACAGCGCTTCTCTGAAAACACCATATATTTT. Translating it yields CSAGVQRFSENTIYF. The full variable domain, its missing parts supplied by reference TRBV29-1 and TRBJ1-3, is SAVISQKPSRDICQRGTSLTIQCQVDSQVTMMFWYRQQPGQSLTLIATANQGSEATYESGFVIDKFPISRPNLTFSTLTVSNMSPEDSSIYLCSAGVQRFSENTIYFGEGSWLTVV.

This clonotype showed up many times. This rearrangement joins TRBV19 to TRBJ2-3; 9 positions agree with TRBD2. With V trimmed by 9 bases and J by 1 base, 2 bases remained unmatched. Germline V lookup: CDR1 LNHDA, CDR2 SQIVND (reference sequence). The length of the CDR3 is 13 residues. The CDR3 is CASLAGGTDTQYF. The CDR3 DNA follows: TGTGCCAGCTTAGCGGGAGGCACAGATACGCAGTATTTT.

V and J are TRBV18 and TRBJ2-7; D call uncertain. Trimming cost V 2 bases and J 6 bases, with 14 bases left between them. The CDR3 consists of 14 residues. Germline V gene data show CDR1 as KGHSH and CDR2 as LQKENI. The CDR3 region is CASSPNDIRPEQYF. The CDR3 bases are TGTGCCAGCTCACCAAACGACATTAGGCCCGAGCAGTACTTC.

This clonotype was observed at least ten times. This chain connects TRBV2 to TRBJ1-3; 7 bases match TRBD1. Germline lookup yields CDR1 SNHLY and CDR2 FYNNEI. This CDR3 is built from 15 residues. V was pared by 8 bases and J by 3 bases, with 10 bases of the junction left unmatched. The CDR3 spells CASGEGGWSGNTIYF. For the CDR3, the DNA is TGTGCCAGCGGGGAAGGGGGCTGGAGTGGAAACACCATATATTTT. Looking up the rest from reference TRBV2 and TRBJ1-3 gives the full variable domain: EPEVTQTPSHQVTQMGQEVILRCVPISNHLYFYWYRQILGQKVEFLVSFYNNEISEKSEIFDDQFSVERPDGSNFTLKIRSTKLEDSAMYFCASGEGGWSGNTIYFGEGSWLTVV.